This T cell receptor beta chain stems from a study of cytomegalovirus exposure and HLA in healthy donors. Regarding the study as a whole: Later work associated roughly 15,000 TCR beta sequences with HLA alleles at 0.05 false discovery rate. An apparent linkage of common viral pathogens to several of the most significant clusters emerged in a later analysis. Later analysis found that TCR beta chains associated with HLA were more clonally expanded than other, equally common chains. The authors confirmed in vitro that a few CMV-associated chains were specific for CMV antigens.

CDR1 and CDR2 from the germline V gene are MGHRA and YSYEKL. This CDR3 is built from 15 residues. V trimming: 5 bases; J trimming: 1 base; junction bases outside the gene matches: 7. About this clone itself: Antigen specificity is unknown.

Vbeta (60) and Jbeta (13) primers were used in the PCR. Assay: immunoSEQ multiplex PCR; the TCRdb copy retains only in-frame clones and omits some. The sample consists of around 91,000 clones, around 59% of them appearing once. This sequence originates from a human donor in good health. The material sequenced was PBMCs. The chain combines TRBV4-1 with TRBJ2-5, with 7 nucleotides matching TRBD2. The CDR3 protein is CASSGRWGGQETQYF. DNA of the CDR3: TGCGCCAGCAGCGGACGGTGGGGGGGCCAAGAGACCCAGTACTTC.